Presented here are 2 T cell receptor beta chains from one specimen sequenced in a study of cytomegalovirus exposure and HLA in healthy donors. A multiplex PCR was run with 60 Vbeta primers and 13 Jbeta primers. Using immunoSEQ multiplex PCR, the repertoire was profiled, and TCRdb retains in-frame clones only, with some absent. Of about 200,000 clones listed, roughly 87% are singletons. Sequencing was performed on PBMCs. These receptors all come from a boy between 2 and 15 years old in good health and CMV-seronegative.

The chain links TRBV14 to TRBJ1-1, with TRBD1 identical over 7 bases. V shed 0 bases and J 0 bases; nucleotides not matched to a gene: 4. Per the germline V gene, CDR1 is SGHDN and CDR2 is FVKESK. This CDR3 has 16 amino acids. As DNA, the CDR3 is TGTGCCAGCAGCCAAGATGTAGGACAGGTGAACACTGAAGCTTTCTTT. It yields the protein CASSQDVGQVNTEAFF.

The V and J genes are TRBV5-1 and TRBJ2-1; 10 bases map to TRBD1. The J segment lost 4 bases and the V segment lost 1 base, leaving 5 bases of the junction unmatched. The CDR3 spans 16 residues. Germline CDR1 SGHRS, CDR2 YFSETQ. CDR3: CASSLTMGQGYNEQFF. The CDR3 DNA reads TGCGCCAGCAGCTTGACCATGGGACAGGGGTACAATGAGCAGTTCTTC. Drawing the rest from reference TRBV5-1 and TRBJ2-1, the complete variable domain is KAGVTQTPRYLIKTRGQQVTLSCSPISGHRSVSWYQQTPGQGLQFLFEYFSETQRNKGNFPGRFSGRQFSNSRSEMNVSTLELGDSALYLCASSLTMGQGYNEQFFGPGTRLTVL.